This T cell receptor (beta chain) was identified in a study of blood T cell repertoires in COVID-19. About the research overall: Italy, Spain and the United States were the sources of the convalescent and acute COVID-19 samples. PBMCs, B-cell-depleted T cells, or T cells provided the cDNA or gDNA that made up the material.

The length of the CDR3 is 15 residues. Trimming removed 3 bases from V and 3 bases from J; junction bases left unmatched: 7. The V gene's germline CDR1 is SNHLY and CDR2 FYNNEI. Original data processing: Nucleated cell counts were estimated from reference gene primer amplification. Sequencing was performed with immunoSEQ multiplex PCR; in TCRdb, only in-frame clones are kept and a portion is missing. The DNA gave D and trimming, while V, J and clone size come from that table. The sample lists about 190,000 clones, less than 90% seen once, with around 1.2% in the top ten. The specimen was peripheral blood. The chain has TRBV2 and TRBJ2-7; 8 bases are shared with TRBD1. The origin of this receptor is a man younger than 40 with acute or convalescent COVID-19. Here the CDR3 DNA reads TGTGCCAGCAGTGATTCAGGACAGGGATTCTACGAGCAGTACTTC. Translating it yields CASSDSGQGFYEQYF.